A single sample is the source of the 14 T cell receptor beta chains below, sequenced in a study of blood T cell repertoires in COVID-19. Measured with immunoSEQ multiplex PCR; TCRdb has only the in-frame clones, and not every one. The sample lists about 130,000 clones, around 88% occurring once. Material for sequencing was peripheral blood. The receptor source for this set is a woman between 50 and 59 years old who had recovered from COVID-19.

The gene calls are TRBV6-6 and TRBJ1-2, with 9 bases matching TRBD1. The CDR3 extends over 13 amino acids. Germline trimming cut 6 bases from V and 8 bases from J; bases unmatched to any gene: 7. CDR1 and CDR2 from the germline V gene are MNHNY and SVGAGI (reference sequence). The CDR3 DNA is TGTGCCAGCAGACAACAGGGGGCTCGAGGCTACACCTTC. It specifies CASRQQGARGYTF.

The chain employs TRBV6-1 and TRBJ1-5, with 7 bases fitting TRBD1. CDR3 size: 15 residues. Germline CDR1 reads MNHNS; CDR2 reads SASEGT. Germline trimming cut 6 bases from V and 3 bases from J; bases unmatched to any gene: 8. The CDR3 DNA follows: TGTGCCAGCAGCCGACAGGGATCCTTCAATCAGCCCCAGCATTTT. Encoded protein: CASSRQGSFNQPQHF.

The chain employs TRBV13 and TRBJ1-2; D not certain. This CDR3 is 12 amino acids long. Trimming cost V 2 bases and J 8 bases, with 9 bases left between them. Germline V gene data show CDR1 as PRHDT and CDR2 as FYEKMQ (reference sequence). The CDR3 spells CASSLLRGGYTF. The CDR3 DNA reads TGTGCCAGCAGCTTATTGCGGGGAGGCTACACCTTC.

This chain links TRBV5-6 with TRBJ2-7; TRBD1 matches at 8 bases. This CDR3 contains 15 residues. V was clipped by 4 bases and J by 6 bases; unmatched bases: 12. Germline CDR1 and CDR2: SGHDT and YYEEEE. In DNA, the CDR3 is TGTGCCAGCAGCGGCCGCGACAGGGGAGAGTCCGAGCAGTACTTC. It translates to CASSGRDRGESEQYF. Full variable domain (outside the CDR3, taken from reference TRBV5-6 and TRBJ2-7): DAGVTQSPTHLIKTRGQQVTLRCSPKSGHDTVSWYQQALGQGPQFIFQYYEEEERQRGNFPDRFSGHQFPNYSSELNVNALLLGDSALYLCASSGRDRGESEQYFGPGTRLTVT.

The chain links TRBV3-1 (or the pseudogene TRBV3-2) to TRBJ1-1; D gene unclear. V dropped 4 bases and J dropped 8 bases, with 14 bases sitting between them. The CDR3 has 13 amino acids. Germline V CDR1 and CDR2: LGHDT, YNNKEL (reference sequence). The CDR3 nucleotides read TGTGCCAGCAGCCTGACTCCGGCTTCCGAAGCTTTCTTT. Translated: CASSLTPASEAFF.

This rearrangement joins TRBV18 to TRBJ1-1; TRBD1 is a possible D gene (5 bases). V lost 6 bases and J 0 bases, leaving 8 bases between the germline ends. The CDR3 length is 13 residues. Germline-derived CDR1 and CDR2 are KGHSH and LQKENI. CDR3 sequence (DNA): TGTGCCAGCTCGGTGGACATGAACACTGAAGCTTTCTTT. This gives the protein CASSVDMNTEAFF.

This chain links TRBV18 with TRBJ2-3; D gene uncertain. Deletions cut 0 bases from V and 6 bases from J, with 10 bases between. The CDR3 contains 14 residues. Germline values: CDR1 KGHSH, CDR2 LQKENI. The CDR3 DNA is TGTGCCAGCTCACCACCCCACCATCGGGATACGCAGTATTTT. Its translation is CASSPPHHRDTQYF.

CDR3 in DNA: TGTGCCAGCAGTGGTCCGGGGTCAGCCTTCCCCTACGAGCAGTACTTC. Translation gives CASSGPGSAFPYEQYF. This chain uses TRBV28 with TRBJ2-7; the D gene is possibly TRBD2 (5 bases). CDR3 size: 16 residues. The germline V gene has CDR1 MDHEN and CDR2 SYDVKM. Deletions cut 5 bases from V and 2 bases from J, with 19 bases between.

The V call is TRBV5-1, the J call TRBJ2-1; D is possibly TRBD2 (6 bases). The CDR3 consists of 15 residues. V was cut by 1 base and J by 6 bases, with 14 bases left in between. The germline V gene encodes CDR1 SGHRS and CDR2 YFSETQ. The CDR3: CASSLTSLGGNEQFF. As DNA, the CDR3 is TGCGCCAGCAGCTTGACTTCTCTGGGGGGCAATGAGCAGTTCTTC.

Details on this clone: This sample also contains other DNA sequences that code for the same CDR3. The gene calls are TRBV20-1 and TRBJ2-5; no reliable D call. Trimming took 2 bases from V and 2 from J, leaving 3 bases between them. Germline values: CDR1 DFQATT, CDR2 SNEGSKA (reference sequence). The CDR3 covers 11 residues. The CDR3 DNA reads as TGCAGTGCTAGACTGCAAGAGACCCAGTACTTC. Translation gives CSARLQETQYF.

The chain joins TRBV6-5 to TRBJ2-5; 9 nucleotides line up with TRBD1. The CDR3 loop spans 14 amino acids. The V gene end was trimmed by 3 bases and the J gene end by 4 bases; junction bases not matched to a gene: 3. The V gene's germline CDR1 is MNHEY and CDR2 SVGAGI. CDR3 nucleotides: TGTGCCAGCAGTTATTCGGACAGGGGAGAGACCCAGTACTTC. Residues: CASSYSDRGETQYF.

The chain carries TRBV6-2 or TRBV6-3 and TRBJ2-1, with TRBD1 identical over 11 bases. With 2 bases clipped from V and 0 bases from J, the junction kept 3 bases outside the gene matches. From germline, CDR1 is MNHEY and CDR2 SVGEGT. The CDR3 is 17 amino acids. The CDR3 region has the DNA TGTGCCAGCAGTTACGTTGGGACAGGGGGCTCCTACAATGAGCAGTTCTTC. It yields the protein CASSYVGTGGSYNEQFF.

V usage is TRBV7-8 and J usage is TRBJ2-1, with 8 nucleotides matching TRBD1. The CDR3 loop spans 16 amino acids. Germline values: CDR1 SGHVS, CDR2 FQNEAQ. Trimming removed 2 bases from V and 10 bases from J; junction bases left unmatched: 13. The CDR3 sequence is CASSLNTPGTGGEQFF. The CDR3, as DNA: TGTGCCAGCAGCTTAAATACCCCCGGAACAGGGGGGGAGCAGTTCTTC.

The CDR3 coding sequence is TGTGCCACCAGTGACCAACAGGGACGCGAGCAGTACTTC. As protein: CATSDQQGREQYF. This sequence joins TRBV24-1 and TRBJ2-7, with D possibly being TRBD1 (6 bases). V was cut by 4 bases and J by 6 bases, with 12 bases left in between. Germline CDR1 reads KGHDR; CDR2 reads SFDVKD. This CDR3 has 13 residues.